This TCR beta chain was profiled in a study of response to subunit inactivated influenza vaccine. General study results and limits: It was the authors' suggestion that each seasonal influenza vaccination recruits few new T cells.

TCRdb used MiXCR to reprocess the RT-PCR reads, holding one entry per CDR3 protein. The top ten clones hold roughly 6.4% of a sample with about 700,000 distinct CDR3 sequences, roughly 14% of them seen once. Germline CDR1 and CDR2: DFQATT and SNEGSKA (reference sequence). V was clipped by 4 bases and J by 5 bases, with 6 bases between them. CDR3 length: 10 residues. This clonotype was seen ten or more times. Its antigen is unknown. The sequences come from PBMCs from blood, collected approximately 15 days before vaccination. V is TRBV20-1 and J is TRBJ2-7; no clear D. The sequence derives from a man aged 50 or older who received an inactivated influenza vaccine. The chain's CDR3 is CSANRDEQYF. Written as DNA, the CDR3 is TGCAGTGCTAACCGGGACGAGCAGTACTTC.